This T cell receptor (beta chain) was captured by sequencing in a study of CD8 T cells in Susac syndrome. An amount of RNA that ranged from roughly 0.45 to 1 ug was reverse transcribed with random hexamers. TCRdb reprocessed the immunoSEQ multiplex PCR reads via MiXCR and lists one record per CDR3 protein. The sample has roughly 400,000 distinct CDR3 sequences; around 85% are singletons. This sequence was found in a human donor with multiple sclerosis. Sequenced: CD8+ T cells from PBMCs.

CDR3: CSARDRTGNSYEQYF. CDR3 nucleotides: TGCAGTGCTAGAGACCGGACAGGGAATTCCTACGAGCAGTACTTC. J is TRBJ2-7 and V is TRBV20-1, with 8 bases identical to TRBD1. The CDR3 contains 15 residues. The ends lost 0 bases at V and 1 base at J; junction bases unmatched: 5. The germline gives CDR1 DFQATT, CDR2 SNEGSKA (reference sequence).